This T cell receptor beta chain stems from a study of cytomegalovirus exposure and HLA in healthy donors. The CDR3 length is 15 residues. From germline, CDR1 is MNHEY and CDR2 SMNVEV (reference sequence). Trimming removed 2 bases from V and 8 bases from J; junction bases left unmatched: 6. Use of 60 Vbeta and 13 Jbeta primers characterized the PCR. Produced via immunoSEQ multiplex PCR; TCRdb's table is partial and in-frame only. The sample table sets out roughly 73,000 clones. What was sequenced was PBMCs. The receptor was derived from a man aged 45-65 years in good health and CMV-seropositive. This chain uses TRBV27 with TRBJ2-1, with 10 bases fitting TRBD1. The CDR3: CASSLRTGGKDEQFF. DNA for the CDR3: TGTGCCAGCAGTTTACGGACAGGGGGGAAGGATGAGCAGTTCTTC.